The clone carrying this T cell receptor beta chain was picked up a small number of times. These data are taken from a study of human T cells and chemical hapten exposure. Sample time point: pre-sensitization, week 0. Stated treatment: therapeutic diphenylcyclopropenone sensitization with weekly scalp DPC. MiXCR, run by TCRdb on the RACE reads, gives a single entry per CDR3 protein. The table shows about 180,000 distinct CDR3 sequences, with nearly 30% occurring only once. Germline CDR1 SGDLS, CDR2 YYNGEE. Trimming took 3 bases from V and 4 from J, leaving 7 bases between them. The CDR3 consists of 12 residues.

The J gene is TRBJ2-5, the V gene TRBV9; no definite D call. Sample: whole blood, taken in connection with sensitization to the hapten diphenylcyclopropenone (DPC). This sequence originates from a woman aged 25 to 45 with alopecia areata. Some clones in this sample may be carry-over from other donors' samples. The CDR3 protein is CASSGVGETQYF. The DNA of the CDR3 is TGTGCCAGCAGCGGGGTCGGAGAGACCCAGTACTTC. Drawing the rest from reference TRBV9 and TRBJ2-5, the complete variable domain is DSGVTQTPKHLITATGQRVTLRCSPRSGDLSVYWYQQSLDQGLQFLIQYYNGEERAKGNILERFSAQQFPDLHSELNLSSLELGDSALYFCASSGVGETQYFGPGTRLLVL.